Below, 14 T cell receptor beta chains from the same sample are listed, as sequenced in a study of blood T cells in healthy people across ages. Combining a sample-barcoded 5' primer with a J-beta primer mix, a second PCR ran for roughly 6 to 12 cycles. Each CDR3 protein is one row after TCRdb ran MiXCR on the 5' RACE reads. The data show approximately 780,000 distinct CDR3 sequences, roughly 26% seen once. These records were also assigned to another study, of T cells of mothers and their children.

Sequencing was performed on blood. These receptors originate from a boy aged 5-17 years in good health.

V and J are TRBV27 and TRBJ1-2; D not resolved. Trimming pared 5 bases from V and 2 bases from J, leaving 18 bases between. The CDR3 contains 16 residues. Germline values: CDR1 MNHEY, CDR2 SMNVEV (reference sequence). The CDR3 sequence is CASSPNQLEFNYGYTF. DNA of the CDR3: TGTGCCAGCAGTCCGAACCAACTCGAGTTCAACTATGGCTACACCTTC.

This clonotype was detected only a few times. The chain joins TRBV25-1 to TRBJ2-3; D remains ambiguous. The germline V gene encodes CDR1 MGHDK and CDR2 SYGVNS. CDR3 length: 13 residues. With 0 bases removed from V and 6 bases from J, the gap between germline ends came to 7 bases. CDR3 in DNA: TGTGCCAGCAGTGAATACGGTACGGATACGCAGTATTTT. It translates to CASSEYGTDTQYF.

About this clonotype: The junction and the germline gene differ at one end; a read error may be behind it. V is TRBV6-4 and J is TRBJ2-3, with 8 bases fitting TRBD2. This CDR3 is built from 14 residues. Germline CDR1 is MRHNA and CDR2 is SNTAGT. Written as DNA, the CDR3 is TGTGTCAGCAGTGACCCAGTAGCGGGGTCCACGCAGTATTTT. Encoded protein: CVSSDPVAGSTQYF.

The rearrangement joins TRBV28 to TRBJ2-7, with 7 nucleotides matching TRBD1. This CDR3 spans 15 amino acids. CDR1 MDHEN and CDR2 SYDVKM come from the germline V gene. V was pared by 5 bases and J by 4 bases, with 11 bases of the junction left unmatched. The CDR3 DNA is TGTGCCAGCAGTGCCCTTCGGGACAGAAAGTACGAGCAGTACTTC. It codes for CASSALRDRKYEQYF. Together with reference TRBV28 and TRBJ2-7, the CDR3 gives the full variable domain: DVKVTQSSRYLVKRTGEKVFLECVQDMDHENMFWYRQDPGLGLRLIYFSYDVKMKEKGDIPEGYSVSREKKERFSLILESASTNQTSMYLCASSALRDRKYEQYFGPGTRLTVT.

In its sample, this clonotype was seen a few times. The junction shows a germline mismatch at one end, possibly a read error. This chain connects TRBV29-1 to TRBJ2-7, with D perhaps TRBD1 or TRBD2 (5 bases each). CDR1 is SQVTM and CDR2 is ANQGSEA in the germline V gene. The CDR3 has 14 residues. The CDR3 protein is CSVDSGPTSYEQHF. DNA for the CDR3: TGCAGCGTTGACTCGGGGCCGACCTCCTACGAGCAGCACTTC.

The chain uses TRBV20-1 and TRBJ2-1, with a weak D call TRBD2 (5 bases). The closer fit of TRBJ2-7 to the DNA end suggests the J call may be wrong. The CDR3 has 15 residues. Germline lookup yields CDR1 DFQATT and CDR2 SNEGSKA (reference sequence). CDR3 protein: CSARVPGSGIYEQYF. Written as DNA, the CDR3 is TGCAGTGCTAGAGTACCGGGATCCGGGATTTACGAGCAGTACTTC.

The rearrangement uses TRBV7-2 and TRBJ2-4; 7 nucleotides align to TRBD2. Trimming cost V 2 bases and J 3 bases; bases outside gene matches: 4. Germline lookup yields CDR1 SGHTA and CDR2 FQGNSA. CDR3 length: 15 amino acids. DNA for the CDR3: TGTGCCAGCAGCTTAACGGCGGGGGTCAAAAACATTCAGTACTTC. Amino acids: CASSLTAGVKNIQYF.

This clonotype was detected a few times. This chain joins TRBV28 and TRBJ1-5, with TRBD1 matching 11 bases. Germline V gene sequence: CDR1 MDHEN, CDR2 SYDVKM. The junction had 5 bases not matched to a gene; V was cut back by 5 bases and J by 8 bases. The length of the CDR3 is 14 residues. This chain's CDR3 is CASSRGTGGKPQHF. CDR3 DNA: TGTGCCAGCAGTCGAGGGACAGGGGGAAAGCCCCAGCATTTT.

The rearrangement joins TRBV28 to TRBJ2-1, with TRBD1 matching over 11 bases. The J segment lost 3 bases and the V segment lost 5 bases, leaving 9 bases of the junction unmatched. Germline CDR1 is MDHEN and CDR2 is SYDVKM. The CDR3 covers 17 residues. CDR3 in DNA: TGTGCCAGCAGTGGACAGGGGGCGATGACCTACTACAATGAGCAGTTCTTC. It codes for CASSGQGAMTYYNEQFF.

This clonotype has only a few counts. V gene TRBV6-5 combines with J gene TRBJ1-2; D ambiguous. This CDR3 contains 13 residues. Trimming left V 8 bases short and J 0 bases short, with 10 bases between. Germline loops: CDR1 MNHEY, CDR2 SVGAGI. Here the CDR3 DNA reads TGTGCCAGCTGGGAGGGAGCTAACTATGGCTACACCTTC. Its translation: CASWEGANYGYTF.

This clonotype was seen a few times. The rearrangement uses TRBV3-1 and TRBJ1-6; 7 positions match TRBD1. CDR1 and CDR2 (germline): LGHDT, YNNKEL (reference sequence). This CDR3 contains 16 residues. Unmatched junction bases numbered 10, after V lost 1 base and J lost 10 bases. The CDR3 is CASSQAGATGNSPLHF. Here the CDR3 DNA reads TGTGCCAGCAGCCAAGCGGGCGCGACAGGGAACTCACCCCTCCACTTT.

V usage is TRBV2 and J usage is TRBJ2-1; unclear D gene. The DNA end lines up better with TRBJ2-7; the J call may be wrong. Germline CDR1 reads SNHLY; CDR2 reads FYNNEI. CDR3 length: 13 amino acids. The CDR3 bases are TGTGCCAGCACTTACAGCTACTCCTACGAGCAGTACTTC. Translating gives CASTYSYSYEQYF.

The chain uses TRBV6-2 or TRBV6-3 and TRBJ2-2; no clear D. This CDR3 is 15 amino acids long. The V gene's germline CDR1 is MNHEY and CDR2 SVGEGT. V lost 0 bases to trimming and J lost 5 bases, with 10 bases between them. The DNA of the CDR3 is TGTGCCAGCAGTTACTCGAAAACAGTAACCGGGGAGCTGTTTTTT. As protein: CASSYSKTVTGELFF.

In its sample, this clonotype was seen a few times. J is TRBJ1-3 and V is TRBV12-3 or TRBV12-4; 8 bases align to TRBD1. J gave up 4 bases and V 2 bases, and 4 bases lay outside the gene matches. The CDR3 has 15 residues. In DNA, the CDR3 is TGTGCCAGCAGTTTAACGGACAGGGCCGGAAACACCATATATTTT. Its translation: CASSLTDRAGNTIYF.